The 7 T cell receptor beta chains below were found in one sample sequenced in a study of T cells after yellow fever vaccination. One entry per CDR3 protein results from TCRdb running MiXCR on the 5' RACE reads. In the table there are hundreds of thousands of distinct CDR3 sequences, roughly 12% of which are singletons. The source material was PBMCs, sampled on the day of the yellow fever booster vaccination. All receptors come from a man aged 25-45 years who received the YFV17D yellow fever vaccine.

The sample holds a few counts of this clonotype. The chain combines TRBV6-1 with TRBJ1-2; TRBD1 aligns across 7 bases. The V gene's germline CDR1 is MNHNS and CDR2 SASEGT. The CDR3 has 12 residues. The V segment lost 10 bases and the J segment 8 bases; nucleotides outside the gene matches: 10. The CDR3, as DNA: TGTGCCACTACCGGGACAGAGGACGGCTACACCTTC. As protein: CATTGTEDGYTF.

The gene calls are TRBV30 and TRBJ2-7; D gene ambiguous. Germline loops: CDR1 GTSNPN, CDR2 SVGIG (reference sequence). The V end lost 0 bases, the J end lost 6 bases, and 9 bases lay between the germline ends. This CDR3 comprises 12 residues. For the CDR3, the DNA is TGTGCCTGGAGTGTACTAAGTCCCGAGCAGTACTTC. The encoded protein is CAWSVLSPEQYF.

A few counts support this clonotype. The DNA for the CDR3 is TGTGCCAGCAGCTTAGATAGCGGGGAAAACGGAAATGAAAAACTGTTTTTT. Protein: CASSLDSGENGNEKLFF. This sequence joins TRBV11-2 and TRBJ1-4; D is unclear. Germline V gene sequence: CDR1 SGHAT, CDR2 FQNNGV. Trimming stripped 0 bases from V and 5 bases from J, with 16 bases between. This CDR3 is built from 17 residues.

In its sample, this clonotype was seen a few times. The V and J genes are TRBV5-1 and TRBJ2-3; 7 bases map to TRBD1. This CDR3 contains 15 residues. Germline lookup yields CDR1 SGHRS and CDR2 YFSETQ. V lost 4 bases, J lost 6 bases, and 11 bases stayed unmatched. The DNA of the CDR3 is TGCGCCAGCAGCCCGGGACAGATGGGGGCGGATACGCAGTATTTT. This translates into CASSPGQMGADTQYF.

The rearrangement joins TRBV4-2 to TRBJ1-1; D remains ambiguous. V lost 5 bases to trimming and J lost 0 bases, with 16 bases between them. CDR1 and CDR2 from the germline V gene are LGHNA and YNFKEQ. The CDR3 totals 16 residues. The CDR3 reads CASSGRGENMNTEAFF. The CDR3 DNA reads TGTGCCAGCAGCGGCCGTGGGGAGAACATGAACACTGAAGCTTTCTTT.

V is TRBV4-2 and J is TRBJ2-7, with TRBD2 identical over 11 bases. Germline V CDR1 and CDR2: LGHNA, YNFKEQ. V shed 4 bases and J 6 bases; nucleotides not matched to a gene: 29. This CDR3 is built from 22 residues. The CDR3, as DNA: TGTGCCAGCAGCCTACTAGGGCGGTCTAGCGGGAGGTTCGGCCTCGGGTATGGCGAGCAGTACTTC. This codes for CASSLLGRSSGRFGLGYGEQYF.

This clonotype has at least ten counts. This chain links TRBV7-2 with TRBJ2-1, with D tentatively TRBD2 (6 bases). Germline V gene lookup returns CDR1 SGHTA and CDR2 FQGNSA. This CDR3 comprises 15 residues. V lost 5 bases, J lost 5 bases, and 16 bases lay in between. In nucleotides, the CDR3 is TGTGCCAGCAGCGGTCCGGGCGGGGCACACAATGAGCAGTTCTTC. This translates into CASSGPGGAHNEQFF.